This T cell receptor beta chain was sequenced in a study of T-cell reconstitution after alpha-beta-depleted transplantation in children. Unique molecular identifiers were built into the TCRbeta library. TCRdb reprocessed the PCR reads via MiXCR and lists one record per CDR3 protein. The sample has 200,000 to 250,000 distinct CDR3 sequences, 11% seen once. Study outcomes and limitations: It was newly produced T cells that mostly accounted for T-cell counts and diversity one year after transplant. After transplant, high TCRbeta diversity at day 60 in some patients arose from surviving recipient T cells and thymic progenitors. About two months after transplant, alpha-beta T cells reportedly came from several hundred expanded graft clones.

This clonotype has at least ten counts. Its matching antigen is unknown. The V segment lost 6 bases and the J segment 4 bases; nucleotides outside the gene matches: 9. Germline loops: CDR1 DFQATT, CDR2 SNEGSKA (reference sequence). There are 14 residues in the CDR3. This clonotype was sampled from a child younger than two with acute myeloid leukemia, due to receive a stem cell transplant. The sequences come from PBMCs, collected before TCRalphabeta/CD19-depleted stem cell transplant. V is TRBV20-1 and J is TRBJ2-3, with TRBD2 identical over 8 bases. The CDR3 protein is CSARVGAGADTQYF. CDR3 bases: TGCAGTGCCCGAGTTGGAGCGGGAGCAGATACGCAGTATTTT.